These 6 T cell receptor beta chains were sequenced from one sample in a study of cytomegalovirus exposure and HLA in healthy donors. PCR used 60 Vbeta primers and 13 Jbeta primers. Some clones are missing from TCRdb's copy, which holds only in-frame ones; the method was immunoSEQ multiplex PCR. The table has some 130,000 clones, around 82% seen once. Input material: PBMCs. These receptors came from a man aged 45-60 years in good health and CMV-seronegative.

The chain carries TRBV11-2 and TRBJ2-2; 8 nucleotides align to TRBD1. With V trimmed by 2 bases and J by 5 bases, 4 bases remained unmatched. This CDR3 is built from 15 residues. CDR1 is SGHAT, CDR2 FQNNGV, per germline. CDR3 region: CASSLWRQGTGELFF. In DNA, the CDR3 is TGTGCCAGCAGCTTATGGAGACAGGGGACCGGGGAGCTGTTTTTT.

This clone came up a few times. Other DNA sequences of this sample code for an identical CDR3. J is TRBJ2-5 and V is TRBV10-3; 8 bases map to TRBD1. Germline lookup yields CDR1 ENHRY and CDR2 SYGVKD. The length of the CDR3 is 13 residues. The J segment lost 5 bases and the V segment lost 2 bases, leaving 1 base of the junction unmatched. CDR3 sequence (DNA): TGTGCCATCAGTGAGGGACAGGGTGAGACCCAGTACTTC. It specifies CAISEGQGETQYF.

This clone appeared a single time. The rearrangement links TRBV19 to TRBJ2-3; 8 bases align to TRBD1. Germline CDR1 LNHDA, CDR2 SQIVND (reference sequence). The CDR3 runs 16 residues. With 6 bases clipped from V and 1 base from J, the junction kept 9 bases outside the gene matches. The CDR3 sequence is CASRAGQVSGTDTQYF. In DNA form, the CDR3 reads TGTGCCAGTAGGGCGGGACAGGTCAGCGGCACAGATACGCAGTATTTT.

The chain combines TRBV6-1 with TRBJ2-1; D perhaps matches TRBD2 (5 bases). This CDR3 contains 14 residues. Looked up from germline, CDR1 is MNHNS and CDR2 is SASEGT. With 11 bases removed from V and 2 bases from J, the gap between germline ends came to 16 bases. CDR3 coding DNA: TGTGCCGTGTCGAGTTACGGGGCCTACAATGAGCAGTTCTTC. Protein product: CAVSSYGAYNEQFF.

The chain has TRBV30 and TRBJ2-7; TRBD2 might be the D (5 bases). The germline V gene encodes CDR1 GTSNPN and CDR2 SVGIG (reference sequence). V lost 0 bases, J lost 6 bases, and 12 bases lay in between. The CDR3 covers 13 residues. The CDR3 is CAWSVLQDSEQYF. The CDR3 DNA is TGTGCCTGGAGTGTACTTCAGGACTCCGAGCAGTACTTC.

The CDR3 DNA follows: TGTGCCAGCAGCGCGGGACTGAACTATGGCTACACCTTC. Translating gives CASSAGLNYGYTF. The rearrangement joins TRBV7-6 to TRBJ1-2; D may be TRBD1 (5 bases). This CDR3 region has 13 residues. Trimming took 5 bases from V and 2 from J, leaving 9 bases between them. CDR1 SGHVS and CDR2 FNYEAQ come from the germline V gene.